Following are 20 T cell receptor beta chains from one sample sequenced in a study of T cells after yellow fever vaccination (dated by TCRdb to the late 2010s). Library method: 5' RACE. For sequencing, an Illumina HiSeq 2500 was employed. TCRdb reprocessing: public reads trimmed at Q25 with fastp, clones called with MiXCR, in-frame beta chains kept. Identical CDR3 protein sequences are pooled into one entry, listed with their most common genes and DNA. The sample table records under 300,000 distinct CDR3 sequences; 6.9% of these occur just once. Approximately 0.84% of the sample is in the top ten clones. The meaning of the sample's treatment or condition label: live attenuated yellow fever vaccine strain. The sequencing here drew on CD4+ T cells sorted from PBMCs, taken 15 days after the yellow fever booster vaccination. The receptors come from a man aged 25-45 years who received the YFV17D yellow fever vaccine.

The chain links TRBV7-2 to TRBJ1-4; 9 bases agree with TRBD1. J gave up 8 bases and V 1 base, and 2 bases lay outside the gene matches. This CDR3 has 14 residues. Germline CDR1 is SGHTA and CDR2 is FQGNSA. The CDR3 is CASSLDRGREKLFF. The CDR3 DNA is TGTGCCAGCAGCTTAGACAGGGGGCGCGAAAAACTGTTTTTT. The full variable domain, completed using reference TRBV7-2 and TRBJ1-4, is GAGVSQSPSNKVTEKGKDVELRCDPISGHTALYWYRQSLGQGLEFLIYFQGNSAPDKSGLPSDRFSAERTGGSVSTLTIQRTQQEDSAVYLCASSLDRGREKLFFGSGTQLSVL.

This clonotype appeared many times. The chain links TRBV20-1 to TRBJ2-3; a weak D match, TRBD1 (5 bases). Trimming cost V 6 bases and J 1 base, with 14 bases left between them. Germline V gene data show CDR1 as DFQATT and CDR2 as SNEGSKA (reference sequence). This CDR3 contains 14 residues. This CDR3 reads CSALGAKGTDTQYF. In nucleotides, the CDR3 is TGCAGTGCCTTAGGGGCTAAGGGCACAGATACGCAGTATTTT.

This clonotype was counted at least ten times. The chain uses TRBV5-1 and TRBJ2-3; D not certain. V was shortened by 4 bases and J by 2 bases, with 14 bases between the two germline ends. The CDR3 has 15 amino acids. From germline, CDR1 is SGHRS and CDR2 YFSETQ. The CDR3 sequence: CASSRDRDLTDTQYF. DNA for the CDR3: TGCGCCAGCAGCCGAGATAGGGATCTCACAGATACGCAGTATTTT.

The CDR3 coding sequence is TGTGCCAGCAGCTGGACCGGGGAGCTGTTTTTT. Protein: CASSWTGELFF. This chain joins TRBV7-9 and TRBJ2-2; no reliable D call. V lost 4 bases, J lost 5 bases, and 2 bases lay in between. This CDR3 contains 11 residues. From germline, CDR1 is SEHNR and CDR2 FQNEAQ (reference sequence). The full variable domain, with the rest looked up from reference TRBV7-9 and TRBJ2-2, is DTGVSQNPRHKITKRGQNVTFRCDPISEHNRLYWYRQTLGQGPEFLTYFQNEAQLEKSRLLSDRFSAERPKGSFSTLEIQRTEQGDSAMYLCASSWTGELFFGEGSRLTVL.

The rearrangement uses TRBV10-3 and TRBJ2-5; 8 nucleotides align to TRBD2. This CDR3 has 14 residues. CDR1 and CDR2 from the germline V gene are ENHRY and SYGVKD. V shed 5 bases and J 2 bases; nucleotides not matched to a gene: 4. The CDR3 DNA reads TGTGCCATCAGTCCACTAGCGGAGCAAGAGACCCAGTACTTC. It translates to CAISPLAEQETQYF.

This clonotype appeared a few times. V and J are TRBV25-1 and TRBJ2-7; D is unresolved. The CDR3 length is 14 residues. V lost 6 bases and J 0 bases, leaving 12 bases between the germline ends. Germline CDR1 reads MGHDK; CDR2 reads SYGVNS. The CDR3 loop reads CASSPMHHSYEQYF. CDR3 bases: TGTGCCAGCAGCCCTATGCATCACTCCTACGAGCAGTACTTC.

CDR3 residues: CASSMVTGSHEQFF. The CDR3, as DNA: TGCGCCAGCAGCATGGTTACAGGGTCTCATGAGCAGTTCTTC. V is TRBV5-1 and J is TRBJ2-1; possibly TRBD1 for D (6 bases). Germline V lookup: CDR1 SGHRS, CDR2 YFSETQ. V gave up 4 bases and J gave up 8 bases, with 16 bases separating them. The CDR3 extends over 14 amino acids.

The table lists this clonotype with many counts. The chain has TRBV19 and TRBJ1-2, with D hard to call. There are 13 residues in the CDR3. The germline CDR1 and CDR2 sequences are LNHDA and SQIVND (reference sequence). The V gene lost 5 bases and the J gene lost 1 base, with 8 bases spanning the gap. For the CDR3, the DNA is TGTGCCAGTAGTTCGCGGGGTAACTATGGCTACACCTTC. Encoded protein: CASSSRGNYGYTF.

In nucleotides, the CDR3 is TGTGCCATCAGTGGTGAGAGGTCAGATGAAAAACTGTTTTTT. Translation gives CAISGERSDEKLFF. The V and J genes are TRBV10-3 and TRBJ1-4; D unclear. CDR1 and CDR2 (germline): ENHRY, SYGVKD. This CDR3 is 14 amino acids long. V lost 4 bases and J 6 bases, leaving 12 bases between the germline ends.

V gene TRBV10-3 combines with J gene TRBJ2-7; a weak D match, TRBD1 (5 bases). V lost 3 bases and J 2 bases, leaving 14 bases between the germline ends. Germline V gene sequence: CDR1 ENHRY, CDR2 SYGVKD. The CDR3 covers 15 residues. The CDR3 protein is CAISETQGSPYEQYF. The CDR3 DNA follows: TGTGCCATCAGTGAAACCCAGGGCAGTCCCTACGAGCAGTACTTC.

The genes are TRBV10-2 and TRBJ2-7; TRBD2 aligns across 11 bases. This CDR3 spans 15 amino acids. Germline V gene sequence: CDR1 WSHSY, CDR2 SAAADI. V dropped 6 bases and J dropped 1; count of bases not matched to a gene: 5. The CDR3 sequence: CASRETSGVSYEQYF. CDR3 nucleotides: TGCGCCAGCAGGGAGACTAGCGGGGTTTCCTACGAGCAGTACTTC.

This clonotype came up many times. The chain links TRBV5-1 to TRBJ2-5; the match to TRBD2 covers 11 bases. V dropped 4 bases and J dropped 4; count of bases not matched to a gene: 9. Germline V CDR1 and CDR2: SGHRS, YFSETQ. The CDR3 runs to 16 residues. In nucleotides, the CDR3 is TGCGCCAGCAGCCCGGAACTAGCGGGAGAGGGAGAGACCCAGTACTTC. Translation gives CASSPELAGEGETQYF.

This clonotype was recorded a few times. The V gene is TRBV5-1, the J gene TRBJ2-7; D ambiguous. The CDR3 runs to 14 residues. Deletions cut 2 bases from V and 3 bases from J, with 12 bases between. The V gene's germline CDR1 is SGHRS and CDR2 YFSETQ. CDR3 DNA: TGCGCCAGCAGCTTCCGGCAGGCAGGCTACGAGCAGTACTTC. This codes for CASSFRQAGYEQYF.

V and J are TRBV20-1 and TRBJ2-1; D call uncertain. Trimming pared 7 bases from V and 6 bases from J, leaving 4 bases between. The length of the CDR3 is 9 residues. Germline V gene lookup returns CDR1 DFQATT and CDR2 SNEGSKA (reference sequence). CDR3 region: CSVPNEQFF. CDR3 coding DNA: TGCAGTGTGCCCAATGAGCAGTTCTTC.

This sequence joins TRBV5-1 and TRBJ2-1; D ambiguous. Trimming shortened V by 4 bases and J by 12 bases, and 17 bases separated the two germline ends. This CDR3 contains 13 residues. Germline V CDR1 and CDR2: SGHRS, YFSETQ. CDR3 bases: TGCGCCAGCAGCCCGCAAGACGGCTTGGGGCAGTTCTTC. Translated, it gives CASSPQDGLGQFF.

This clonotype appeared many times. The chain has TRBV4-1 and TRBJ2-1; TRBD2 agrees at 11 bases. Germline CDR1 reads MGHRA; CDR2 reads YSYEKL. CDR3 length: 16 residues. V was pared by 4 bases and J by 6 bases, with 8 bases of the junction left unmatched. CDR3 in amino acids: CASSRAGTSGFNEQFF. The CDR3 nucleotides read TGCGCCAGCAGCCGAGCCGGGACTAGCGGATTCAATGAGCAGTTCTTC.

In its sample, this clonotype was seen a few times. This chain uses TRBV19 with TRBJ1-5, with D possibly TRBD1 on 5 matching bases. The CDR3 runs 17 residues. Germline values: CDR1 LNHDA, CDR2 SQIVND (reference sequence). V was shortened by 6 bases and J by 0 bases, with 18 bases between the two germline ends. This CDR3 reads CASRWRNQGLSNQPQHF. DNA of the CDR3: TGTGCCAGTAGATGGAGGAATCAGGGACTTAGCAATCAGCCCCAGCATTTT.

The V gene is TRBV6-1, the J gene TRBJ2-1; TRBD1 might be the D (6 bases). Germline V gene data show CDR1 as MNHNS and CDR2 as SASEGT. V was trimmed by 6 bases and J by 9 bases, leaving 21 bases between them. This CDR3 is built from 15 residues. CDR3 nucleotide sequence: TGTGCCAGCAGCGTCTCGACAGGAGCTTCGGTTGAGCAGTTCTTC. Residues: CASSVSTGASVEQFF.

This clonotype turned up a few times. The J gene is TRBJ2-2, the V gene TRBV6-5; D unresolved. The CDR3 totals 14 residues. With 2 bases removed from V and 1 base from J, the gap between germline ends came to 5 bases. In germline, CDR1 is MNHEY, CDR2 SVGAGI. Here the CDR3 reads CASSYVRNTGELFF. DNA for the CDR3: TGTGCCAGCAGTTACGTAAGGAACACCGGGGAGCTGTTTTTT.

In this sample, this clonotype turned up a few times. The chain links TRBV12-3 or TRBV12-4 to TRBJ1-2, with D possibly being TRBD1 (5 bases). The CDR3 totals 14 residues. V lost 3 bases, J lost 8 bases, and 16 bases lay in between. The CDR3 region has the DNA TGTGCCAGCAGTTTCGATGCGGTCCGGGGCGGCTACACCTTC. Translating gives CASSFDAVRGGYTF.